Each of the 24 T cell receptor beta chains below was sequenced from the same sample in a study of shared clonotypes between healthy human individuals. Repertoires were generated with immunoSEQ multiplex PCR, while TCRdb's copy carries only in-frame clones and drops some. The data show over a million clones, 95% to 99% seen once. Sequencing input: naive CD4+ T cells sorted from blood. Subset of the sample: CD45RA+ positively selected. The receptors derive from a man between 25 and 39 years old in good health.

This clone occurred a few times. The chain has TRBV25-1 and TRBJ1-5; 7 bases line up with TRBD1. CDR1 and CDR2 from the germline V gene are MGHDK and SYGVNS. Trimming at V came to 3 bases and at J to 2 bases, leaving 4 bases not matched to a gene. The CDR3 has 15 amino acids. CDR3 protein: CASSETGSGNQPQHF. The DNA for the CDR3 is TGTGCCAGCAGTGAGACAGGGTCGGGCAATCAGCCCCAGCATTTT.

This clone was observed a single time. This chain links TRBV5-4 with TRBJ2-1, with 11 bases lining up with TRBD2. The CDR3 length is 17 residues. Germline V gene data show CDR1 as SGHNT and CDR2 as YYREEE (reference sequence). Unmatched junction bases numbered 15, after V lost 4 bases and J lost 9 bases. The CDR3 sequence is CASSPMVNSGRAGEQFF. Here the CDR3 DNA reads TGTGCCAGCAGCCCGATGGTAAATAGCGGGAGGGCCGGTGAGCAGTTCTTC.

This chain uses TRBV28 with TRBJ2-1, with a possible D match to TRBD2 (6 bases). V dropped 6 bases and J dropped 1 base, with 10 bases sitting between them. Germline assignment: CDR1 MDHEN and CDR2 SYDVKM. There are 14 residues in the CDR3. The CDR3 DNA reads as TGTGCCAGCAGACTCAGCGGGTCCTACAATGAGCAGTTCTTC. Amino acids: CASRLSGSYNEQFF. The complete variable domain, with remaining parts taken from reference TRBV28 and TRBJ2-1, reads DVKVTQSSRYLVKRTGEKVFLECVQDMDHENMFWYRQDPGLGLRLIYFSYDVKMKEKGDIPEGYSVSREKKERFSLILESASTNQTSMYLCASRLSGSYNEQFFGPGTRLTVL.

This sequence joins TRBV5-1 and TRBJ2-1; 12 nucleotides align to TRBD2. The germline CDR1 and CDR2 sequences are SGHRS and YFSETQ. There are 18 residues in the CDR3. J lost 7 bases, V lost 0 bases, and 11 bases had no gene match. The CDR3 bases are TGCGCCAGCAGCTTGGCCAGCGCGACTAGCGGGAGTAGAAATGAGCAGTTCTTC. It translates to CASSLASATSGSRNEQFF. The full variable domain, with the rest looked up from reference TRBV5-1 and TRBJ2-1, is KAGVTQTPRYLIKTRGQQVTLSCSPISGHRSVSWYQQTPGQGLQFLFEYFSETQRNKGNFPGRFSGRQFSNSRSEMNVSTLELGDSALYLCASSLASATSGSRNEQFFGPGTRLTVL.

V is TRBV5-1 and J is TRBJ2-1; no firm D call. V lost 2 bases and J 0 bases, leaving 24 bases between the germline ends. CDR3 length equals 20 residues. CDR1 SGHRS and CDR2 YFSETQ come from the germline V gene. The DNA of the CDR3 is TGCGCCAGCAGCTTCGGAGCGACACTACTATTGCGGAGCTCCTACAATGAGCAGTTCTTC. Its protein is CASSFGATLLLRSSYNEQFF. Supplemented by reference TRBV5-1 and TRBJ2-1, the full variable domain reads KAGVTQTPRYLIKTRGQQVTLSCSPISGHRSVSWYQQTPGQGLQFLFEYFSETQRNKGNFPGRFSGRQFSNSRSEMNVSTLELGDSALYLCASSFGATLLLRSSYNEQFFGPGTRLTVL.

The V and J genes are TRBV5-1 and TRBJ2-7; D is unresolved. Trimming cost V 0 bases and J 5 bases, with 9 bases left between them. The germline V gene encodes CDR1 SGHRS and CDR2 YFSETQ. This CDR3 is 13 amino acids long. This chain's CDR3 is CASSLVAENEQYF. CDR3 in DNA: TGCGCCAGCAGCTTGGTGGCAGAAAACGAGCAGTACTTC.

For this clone: This sample includes further DNA sequences coding for the same CDR3. The chain employs TRBV6-1 and TRBJ1-2; tentative D call: TRBD1 (6 bases). The CDR3 has 13 residues. V gave up 6 bases and J gave up 5 bases, with 13 bases separating them. From germline, CDR1 is MNHNS and CDR2 SASEGT. The DNA for the CDR3 is TGTGCCAGCAGCGAACGTGGGACATATGGCTACACCTTC. Translation: CASSERGTYGYTF.

Only one count was recorded for this clone. The chain employs TRBV2 and TRBJ2-2; D not resolved. The CDR3 loop spans 12 amino acids. Per germline, CDR1 SNHLY and CDR2 FYNNEI. Trimming pared 5 bases from V and 7 bases from J, leaving 8 bases between. The CDR3 nucleotides read TGTGCCAGCAGTCCCATGGACGGGGAGCTGTTTTTT. Residues: CASSPMDGELFF.

The chain is built from TRBV7-8 and TRBJ1-5; D unclear. V shed 4 bases and J shed 6 bases, with 10 bases lying between them. This CDR3 contains 13 residues. CDR1 and CDR2 (germline): SGHVS, FQNEAQ. The CDR3 sequence is CASSSTWGQPQHF. In DNA, the CDR3 is TGTGCCAGCAGCTCGACATGGGGTCAGCCCCAGCATTTT.

This clone was seen a few times. The V gene is TRBV5-4, the J gene TRBJ2-7, with D possibly matching TRBD1 (6 bases). Trimming pared 4 bases from V and 6 bases from J, leaving 17 bases between. The germline gives CDR1 SGHNT, CDR2 YYREEE (reference sequence). This CDR3 comprises 14 residues. This chain's CDR3 is CASSPDLTTGEQYF. CDR3 sequence (DNA): TGTGCCAGCAGCCCTGACTTGACGACAGGCGAGCAGTACTTC. Looking up the rest from reference TRBV5-4 and TRBJ2-7 gives the full variable domain: ETGVTQSPTHLIKTRGQQVTLRCSSQSGHNTVSWYQQALGQGPQFIFQYYREEENGRGNFPPRFSGLQFPNYSSELNVNALELDDSALYLCASSPDLTTGEQYFGPGTRLTVT.

This chain uses TRBV28 with TRBJ2-6, with no clear D. Germline CDR1 is MDHEN and CDR2 is SYDVKM. Trimming pared 1 base from V and 1 base from J, leaving 8 bases between. The length of the CDR3 is 16 residues. CDR3 coding DNA: TGTGCCAGCAGTTTATTGGGTGAATCTGGGGCCAACGTCCTGACTTTC. This sequence encodes CASSLLGESGANVLTF.

A word on this clone: The same CDR3 can be traced to other DNA sequences in this sample. V usage is TRBV6-1 and J usage is TRBJ1-4; D is perhaps TRBD1 (5 bases). This CDR3 is 12 amino acids long. From germline, CDR1 is MNHNS and CDR2 SASEGT. V lost 8 bases to trimming and J lost 7 bases, with 11 bases between them. Here the CDR3 reads CASSGTGEKLFF. CDR3 in DNA: TGTGCCAGCTCCGGGACGGGTGAAAAACTGTTTTTT.

This clone is a singleton in its sample. This chain's CDR3 is CASSSGTSGSAHLTGELFF. The CDR3 nucleotides are TGCGCCAGCAGCTCGGGGACTAGCGGGAGCGCCCACTTAACCGGGGAGCTGTTTTTT. The chain has TRBV5-1 and TRBJ2-2, with 14 nucleotides matching TRBD2. V dropped 3 bases and J dropped 5; count of bases not matched to a gene: 12. The CDR3 is made up of 19 amino acids. CDR1 is SGHRS and CDR2 is YFSETQ in the germline V gene.

This rearrangement joins TRBV6-5 to TRBJ2-1; possible D gene TRBD2, 6 bases. Trimming removed 10 bases at V and 9 bases at J, with 13 bases between. Germline V CDR1 and CDR2: MNHEY, SVGAGI. The CDR3 is 11 amino acids. The CDR3 is CATGGVGEQFF. The DNA of the CDR3 is TGTGCCACCGGGGGTGTGGGTGAGCAGTTCTTC.

V gene TRBV10-3 combines with J gene TRBJ2-3, with 7 bases lining up with TRBD1. The length of the CDR3 is 18 residues. The V segment lost 7 bases and the J segment 0 bases; nucleotides outside the gene matches: 16. Germline-derived CDR1 and CDR2 are ENHRY and SYGVKD. Here the CDR3 DNA reads TGTGCCATCATGTCAGCCCCATTGGACAGGCTTAGCACAGATACGCAGTATTTT. Translating it yields CAIMSAPLDRLSTDTQYF.

This clone occurred once. Other DNA sequences in this specimen translate into the identical CDR3. V and J are TRBV18 and TRBJ2-1; D remains unclear. Germline V gene lookup returns CDR1 KGHSH and CDR2 LQKENI. This CDR3 has 13 amino acids. V was clipped by 3 bases and J by 5 bases, with 8 bases between them. The CDR3, as DNA: TGTGCCAGCTCACCGGGCCTCAACAATGAGCAGTTCTTC. Translation gives CASSPGLNNEQFF.

This clone was seen once. This chain uses TRBV7-9 with TRBJ2-7; D uncertain. Germline CDR1 reads SEHNR; CDR2 reads FQNEAQ (reference sequence). The ends were cut back, 5 bases at V and 0 bases at J, with 11 bases in the middle. This CDR3 contains 14 residues. CDR3 region: CASSPQLGSYEQYF. Here the CDR3 DNA reads TGTGCCAGCAGCCCTCAGTTGGGCTCCTACGAGCAGTACTTC.

The V call is TRBV29-1, the J call TRBJ2-5; TRBD1 might be the D (7 bases). With 5 bases removed from V and 5 bases from J, the gap between germline ends came to 15 bases. CDR3 length: 13 amino acids. From germline, CDR1 is SQVTM and CDR2 ANQGSEA. CDR3 coding DNA: TGCAGCGTTCGGGGGAGCAGGGGGGAGACCCAGTACTTC. Protein sequence: CSVRGSRGETQYF.

As DNA, the CDR3 is TGTGCCAGCAGTTTATATCCCCCCGGAGCCTCAACTAATGAAAAACTGTTTTTT. Translating gives CASSLYPPGASTNEKLFF. V usage is TRBV28 and J usage is TRBJ1-4, with no clear D. The CDR3 length is 18 residues. Germline assignment: CDR1 MDHEN and CDR2 SYDVKM. Trimming left V 1 base short and J 0 bases short, with 15 bases between.

The chain is built from TRBV5-1 and TRBJ2-5, with D perhaps being TRBD1 or TRBD2 (5 bases each). This CDR3 has 15 residues. The V and J ends lost 1 base and 5 bases respectively, with 15 bases between them. Per the germline V gene, CDR1 is SGHRS and CDR2 is YFSETQ. In DNA, the CDR3 is TGCGCCAGCAGCTTGACGGGGCCCGGGGCGGAGACCCAGTACTTC. It is translated as CASSLTGPGAETQYF.

This clone was found once. J is TRBJ2-2 and V is TRBV7-8; TRBD2 matches 11 bases. In germline, CDR1 is SGHVS, CDR2 FQNEAQ. The CDR3 is 14 amino acids. After removal of 5 bases from V and 5 bases from J, the junction contained 1 base not matched to a gene. The CDR3 DNA reads as TGTGCCAGCAGCCGACTAGCGGGGACCGGGGAGCTGTTTTTT. Protein sequence: CASSRLAGTGELFF.

The rearrangement joins TRBV27 to TRBJ2-1, with 10 bases aligning to TRBD2. Germline CDR1 and CDR2: MNHEY and SMNVEV (reference sequence). After removal of 6 bases from V and 9 bases from J, the junction contained 5 bases not matched to a gene. There are 13 residues in the CDR3. CDR3 nucleotide sequence: TGTGCCAGCAGACTAGCGGGAAGGGGTGAGCAGTTCTTC. Amino acids: CASRLAGRGEQFF.

The V and J genes are TRBV6-6 and TRBJ1-1; perhaps TRBD1 as D (5 bases). CDR3 length: 13 amino acids. V lost 6 bases to trimming and J lost 1 base, with 9 bases between them. CDR1 is MNHNY and CDR2 is SVGAGI in the germline V gene (reference sequence). The CDR3 region has the DNA TGTGCCAGCAGCCCCACAGGGAACACTGAAGCTTTCTTT. Its translation: CASSPTGNTEAFF.

The J gene is TRBJ2-5, the V gene TRBV5-1; 14 bases fit TRBD2. J gave up 3 bases and V 0 bases, and 7 bases lay outside the gene matches. Germline CDR1 SGHRS, CDR2 YFSETQ. CDR3 size: 18 residues. The CDR3, as DNA: TGCGCCAGCAGCTTGGGAGGACTAGCGGGAGGTGGAGAAGAGACCCAGTACTTC. Translated, it gives CASSLGGLAGGGEETQYF.